The source of this TCR beta chain is a study of response to subunit inactivated influenza vaccine. A single record per CDR3 protein comes from TCRdb applying MiXCR to the RT-PCR reads. The sample shows about 520,000 distinct CDR3 sequences, approximately 6.9% of them seen only once. This clonotype was detected only a few times. Its antigen is still unknown. This CDR3 is built from 14 residues. Germline V gene data show CDR1 as DFQATT and CDR2 as SNEGSKA (reference sequence). Study-wide results and caveats: Authors suggested each seasonal flu vaccination may recruit only limited numbers of new T cells.

This TCR was sampled from a man aged 50 to 75 who received an inactivated influenza vaccine. The rearrangement joins TRBV20-1 to TRBJ2-7; 11 bases are shared with TRBD1. The starting material was PBMCs from blood, obtained roughly 24 months after vaccination. CDR3 amino acids: CSTTLGTGGYEQYF. The DNA for the CDR3 is TGCAGCACAACATTGGGGACAGGGGGCTACGAGCAGTACTTC.